This TCR beta chain was recovered during a study of identical twins. General study findings and limits: Monozygotic twins shared more out-of-frame TCR alpha than recombination models predicted. Twins' excess sharing was less marked for out-of-frame beta sequences. The authors noted that invariant MAIT and iNKT cells could partly confound zero-insertion analyses.

Trimming stripped 0 bases from V and 0 bases from J, with 13 bases between. Germline V gene data show CDR1 as SGDLS and CDR2 as YYNGEE. The CDR3 is 16 amino acids. cDNA carried unique molecular identifiers, and a universal primer site was added by template switching. TCRdb processed the 5' RACE reads anew with MiXCR; each CDR3 protein has one entry. The sample lists 400,000 to 500,000 distinct CDR3 sequences; around 18% were seen once. This clonotype was picked up a small number of times. The antigen is not known. This sequence originates from a man aged 45 to 65 in good health. Sequencing was done on a sample of naive T cells sorted from blood. The chain uses TRBV9 and TRBJ2-7; weak D call: TRBD2 (6 bases). Here the CDR3 DNA reads TGTGCCAGCAGCGTAGTAGGCACAGCGGGCTCCTACGAGCAGTACTTC. It yields the protein CASSVVGTAGSYEQYF.